What follows are 3 T cell receptor beta chains derived from one specimen sequenced in a study of patients and donors after allogeneic stem cell transplantation. TCRdb re-called the RT-PCR reads with MiXCR, one entry per CDR3 protein. The sample holds 70,000 to 85,000 distinct CDR3 sequences, 26% seen once. The specimen sequenced was blood, either unsorted or a sorted T cell fraction (not recorded which). All receptors derive from a human donor who was either an allogeneic HSCT recipient or a stem cell or donor lymphocyte infusion donor (not recorded which). It is not recorded whose cells these are; they may come from a transplant donor.

This clonotype was observed a few times. The rearrangement joins TRBV6-5 to TRBJ2-7, with 8 bases that match TRBD2. Germline assignment: CDR1 MNHEY and CDR2 SVGAGI. This CDR3 contains 12 residues. V gave up 8 bases and J gave up 5 bases; unmatched junction bases: 5. The CDR3 DNA is TGTGCCAGCCCAGCGGGAGTTAACGAGCAGTACTTC. Translation: CASPAGVNEQYF.

The CDR3 region has the DNA TGCAGTGCTAGAGACAAACAGCCACATAATGAAAAACTGTTTTTT. It codes for CSARDKQPHNEKLFF. The V and J genes are TRBV20-1 and TRBJ1-4; D remains unclear. The germline gives CDR1 DFQATT, CDR2 SNEGSKA (reference sequence). Deletions cut 0 bases from V and 4 bases from J, with 12 bases between. The CDR3 consists of 15 residues.

Only a few counts were recorded for this clonotype. The rearrangement links TRBV6-6 to TRBJ2-7, with D maybe TRBD1 (6 bases). The CDR3 extends over 14 amino acids. The germline gives CDR1 MNHNY, CDR2 SVGAGI (reference sequence). Trimming stripped 10 bases from V and 1 base from J, with 17 bases between. This chain's CDR3 is CATRPRTVSYEQYF. In nucleotides, the CDR3 is TGTGCCACCCGACCCAGGACAGTATCCTACGAGCAGTACTTC.